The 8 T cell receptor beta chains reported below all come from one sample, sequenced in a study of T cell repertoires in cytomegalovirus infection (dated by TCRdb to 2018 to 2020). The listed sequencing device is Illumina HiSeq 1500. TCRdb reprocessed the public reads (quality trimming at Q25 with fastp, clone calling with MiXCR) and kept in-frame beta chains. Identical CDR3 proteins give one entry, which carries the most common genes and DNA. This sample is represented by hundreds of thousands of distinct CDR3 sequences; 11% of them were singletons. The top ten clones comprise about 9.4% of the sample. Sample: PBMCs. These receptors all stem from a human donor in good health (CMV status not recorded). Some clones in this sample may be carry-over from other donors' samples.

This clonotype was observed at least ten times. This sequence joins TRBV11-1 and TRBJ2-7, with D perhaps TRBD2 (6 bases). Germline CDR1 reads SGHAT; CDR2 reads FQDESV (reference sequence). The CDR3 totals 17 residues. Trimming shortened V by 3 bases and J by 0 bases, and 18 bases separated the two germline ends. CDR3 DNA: TGTGCCAGCAGCTTTGAACGGGGGACCCGCTCCTCCTACGAGCAGTACTTC. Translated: CASSFERGTRSSYEQYF.

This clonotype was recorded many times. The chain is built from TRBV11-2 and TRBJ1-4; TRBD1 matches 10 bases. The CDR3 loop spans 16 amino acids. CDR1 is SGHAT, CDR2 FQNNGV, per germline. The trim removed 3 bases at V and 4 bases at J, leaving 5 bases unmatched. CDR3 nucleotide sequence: TGTGCCAGCAGCTTGTGGGGACAGGGGCGTAATGAAAAACTGTTTTTT. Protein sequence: CASSLWGQGRNEKLFF. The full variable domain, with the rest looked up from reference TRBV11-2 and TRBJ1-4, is EAGVAQSPRYKIIEKRQSVAFWCNPISGHATLYWYQQILGQGPKLLIQFQNNGVVDDSQLPKDRFSAERLKGVDSTLKIQPAKLEDSAVYLCASSLWGQGRNEKLFFGSGTQLSVL.

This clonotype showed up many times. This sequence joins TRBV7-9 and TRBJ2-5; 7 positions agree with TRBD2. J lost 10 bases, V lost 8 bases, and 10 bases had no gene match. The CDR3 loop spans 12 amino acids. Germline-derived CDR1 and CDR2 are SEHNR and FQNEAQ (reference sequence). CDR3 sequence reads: CASLLSGGSQYF. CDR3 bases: TGTGCCAGCCTACTTAGTGGCGGGAGCCAGTACTTC. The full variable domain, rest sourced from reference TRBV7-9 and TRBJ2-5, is DTGVSQNPRHKITKRGQNVTFRCDPISEHNRLYWYRQTLGQGPEFLTYFQNEAQLEKSRLLSDRFSAERPKGSFSTLEIQRTEQGDSAMYLCASLLSGGSQYFGPGTRLLVL.

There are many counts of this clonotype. CDR3 bases: TGCGCCAGCAGCACCTCGGGCGTTTATGGCTACACCTTC. Translation gives CASSTSGVYGYTF. V gene TRBV5-1 combines with J gene TRBJ1-2; D remains ambiguous. The V and J ends lost 4 bases and 5 bases respectively, with 12 bases between them. CDR3 length: 13 amino acids. The V gene's germline CDR1 is SGHRS and CDR2 YFSETQ.

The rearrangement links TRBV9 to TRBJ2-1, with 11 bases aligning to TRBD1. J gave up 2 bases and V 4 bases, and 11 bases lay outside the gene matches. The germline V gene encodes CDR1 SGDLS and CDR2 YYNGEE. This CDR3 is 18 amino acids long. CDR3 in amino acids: CASSPGQGAHLTYNEQFF. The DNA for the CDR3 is TGTGCCAGCAGCCCAGGACAGGGGGCCCACCTAACCTACAATGAGCAGTTCTTC.

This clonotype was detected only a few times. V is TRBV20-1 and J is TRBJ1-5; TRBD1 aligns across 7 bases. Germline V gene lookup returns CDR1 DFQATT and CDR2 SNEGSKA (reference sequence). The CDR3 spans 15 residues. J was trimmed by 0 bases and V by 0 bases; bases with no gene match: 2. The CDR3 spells CSARDYRGSNQPQHF. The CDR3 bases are TGCAGTGCTAGAGATTACAGGGGTAGCAATCAGCCCCAGCATTTT.

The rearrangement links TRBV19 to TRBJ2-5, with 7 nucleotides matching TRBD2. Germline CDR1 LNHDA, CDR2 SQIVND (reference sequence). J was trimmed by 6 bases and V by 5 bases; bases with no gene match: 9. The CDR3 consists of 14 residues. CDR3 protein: CASSWSAGEKTQYF. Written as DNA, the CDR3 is TGTGCCAGTAGTTGGAGTGCGGGAGAGAAGACCCAGTACTTC.

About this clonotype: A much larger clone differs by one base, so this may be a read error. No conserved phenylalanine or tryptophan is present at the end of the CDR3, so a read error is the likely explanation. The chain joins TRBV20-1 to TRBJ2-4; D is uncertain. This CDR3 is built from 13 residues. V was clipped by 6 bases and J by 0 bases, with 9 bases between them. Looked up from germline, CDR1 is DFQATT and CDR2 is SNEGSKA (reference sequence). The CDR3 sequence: CSALRLAKNIQYC. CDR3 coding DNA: TGCAGTGCCTTGCGGCTAGCCAAAAACATTCAGTACTGC.